Below, 14 T cell receptor beta chains from the same sample are listed, as sequenced in a study of T cells in Graves' hyperthyroidism and ophthalmopathy. The TCR beta CDR3 regions underwent amplification using RNA transcripts as the source. Using the HTBI primer set, a first-round RT-PCR was run on the TCR CDR3. TCRdb used MiXCR to reprocess the multiplex PCR reads, holding one entry per CDR3 protein. This sample yields 380,000 or so distinct CDR3 sequences, of which roughly 19% are seen a single time; around 3.6% belongs to the top ten. What was sequenced was blood. These receptor sequences come from a young woman with Graves' hyperthyroidism.

Regarding this clonotype: Being one base from a much bigger clone, this may be a read error. The chain has TRBV5-1 and TRBJ2-5; TRBD1 might be the D (6 bases). The CDR3 consists of 13 residues. Looked up from germline, CDR1 is SGHRS and CDR2 is YFSETQ. The CDR3 protein is CASSSGVEETKYF. DNA for the CDR3: TGCGCCAGCAGTTCAGGGGTGGAAGAGACCAAGTACTTC.

The table lists this clonotype with many counts. The chain carries TRBV6-5 and TRBJ1-1; D is ambiguous. The ends were cut back, 6 bases at V and 1 base at J, with 9 bases in the middle. Germline CDR1 MNHEY, CDR2 SVGAGI. The CDR3 totals 13 residues. In DNA form, the CDR3 reads TGTGCCAGCAGGCTCGAGGGGAACACTGAAGCTTTCTTT. Translating it yields CASRLEGNTEAFF.

This clonotype was counted at least ten times. This chain links TRBV4-2 with TRBJ2-7, with 7 bases fitting TRBD2. The CDR3 totals 13 residues. Unmatched junction bases numbered 3, after V lost 1 base and J lost 6 bases. Germline loops: CDR1 LGHNA, CDR2 YNFKEQ. CDR3 residues: CASSQVAGSEQYF. CDR3 DNA: TGTGCCAGCAGCCAAGTAGCGGGTAGCGAGCAGTACTTC.

V usage is TRBV11-2 and J usage is TRBJ1-1; D might be TRBD1 (5 bases). This CDR3 spans 14 amino acids. From germline, CDR1 is SGHAT and CDR2 FQNNGV. V lost 5 bases to trimming and J lost 9 bases, with 19 bases between them. The CDR3 is CASSVTYGGVKAFF. CDR3 coding DNA: TGTGCCAGCAGCGTAACGTACGGGGGGGTGAAAGCTTTCTTT.

This clonotype has ten or more counts. The chain links TRBV27 to TRBJ2-5; weak D call: TRBD2 (5 bases). Between the trimmed V and J ends, which lost 6 bases and 4 bases, there was a span of 18 bases. Germline V gene lookup returns CDR1 MNHEY and CDR2 SMNVEV (reference sequence). This CDR3 region has 15 residues. CDR3 amino acids: CASSPTPGIGETQYF. CDR3 DNA: TGTGCCAGCAGCCCCACTCCCGGGATAGGAGAGACCCAGTACTTC.

This clonotype was picked up many times. The chain is built from TRBV28 and TRBJ1-1; TRBD1 is a possible D gene (5 bases). CDR1 and CDR2 (germline): MDHEN, SYDVKM. Trimming cost V 2 bases and J 0 bases, with 16 bases left between them. The CDR3 totals 17 residues. DNA of the CDR3: TGTGCCAGCAGTTTACCCAGGGTGTGGGGGATGAACACTGAAGCTTTCTTT. Protein product: CASSLPRVWGMNTEAFF.

The rearrangement joins TRBV2 to TRBJ2-5; 7 nucleotides match TRBD2. From germline, CDR1 is SNHLY and CDR2 FYNNEI. After removal of 6 bases from V and 5 bases from J, the junction contained 6 bases not matched to a gene. The CDR3 is 13 amino acids. The chain's CDR3 is CASRAGVKETQYF. The CDR3 DNA follows: TGTGCCAGCAGGGCGGGGGTTAAGGAGACCCAGTACTTC.

This clonotype was found many times. The chain carries TRBV11-2 and TRBJ2-7, with TRBD2 matching 10 bases. From germline, CDR1 is SGHAT and CDR2 FQNNGV. V was clipped by 5 bases and J by 5 bases; unmatched bases: 12. The CDR3 has 16 residues. The DNA for the CDR3 is TGTGCCAGCAGCGACCACCCGGGACTAGCGAACAACGAGCAGTACTTC. This encodes CASSDHPGLANNEQYF.

This clonotype came up many times. Written as DNA, the CDR3 is TGTGCCAGCAGTAAGATGAGGGGGCCTCGGGGCTACACCTTC. Translation: CASSKMRGPRGYTF. The chain couples TRBV12-3 or TRBV12-4 to TRBJ1-2; 7 nucleotides match TRBD1. V trimming: 5 bases; J trimming: 8 bases; junction bases outside the gene matches: 11. The CDR3 is 14 amino acids.

The rearrangement joins TRBV7-9 to TRBJ1-2; D is possibly TRBD1 (5 bases). The CDR3 covers 13 residues. V lost 7 bases, J lost 8 bases, and 17 bases lay in between. The germline V gene has CDR1 SEHNR and CDR2 FQNEAQ (reference sequence). CDR3 sequence (DNA): TGTGCCAGCACCCCCTCAGAGACAGCGGGCTACACCTTC. Encoded protein: CASTPSETAGYTF.

This clonotype was picked up many times. The chain employs TRBV20-1 and TRBJ2-5; D unclear. The CDR3 is 13 residues long. Germline CDR1 reads DFQATT; CDR2 reads SNEGSKA (reference sequence). V was pared by 1 base and J by 3 bases, with 9 bases between. CDR3 sequence (DNA): TGCAGTGCTAGAGTGACTGGAGAAGAGACCCAGTACTTC. Translated: CSARVTGEETQYF.

This rearrangement joins TRBV6-1 to TRBJ2-7; D is perhaps TRBD2 (5 bases). V was cut by 2 bases and J by 0 bases, with 8 bases left in between. This CDR3 is built from 14 residues. CDR1 is MNHNS, CDR2 SASEGT, per germline. CDR3 sequence (DNA): TGTGCCAGCAGTGAAAACAGCGGCTCCTACGAGCAGTACTTC. Translating it yields CASSENSGSYEQYF.

This clonotype appeared many times. The chain links TRBV5-1 to TRBJ2-5, with 9 positions matching TRBD1. J lost 3 bases, V lost 3 bases, and 3 bases had no gene match. CDR1 and CDR2 (germline): SGHRS, YFSETQ. CDR3 length: 14 amino acids. In nucleotides, the CDR3 is TGCGCCAGCAGCTCCGGGACAGGGAAAGAGACCCAGTACTTC. This encodes CASSSGTGKETQYF.

This clonotype was seen at least ten times. The chain has TRBV20-1 and TRBJ1-5, with D uncertain. The CDR3 is made up of 14 amino acids. Trimming removed 2 bases from V and 5 bases from J, with 13 bases in between. Germline loops: CDR1 DFQATT, CDR2 SNEGSKA (reference sequence). This chain's CDR3 is CSARSPQTYQPQHF. The CDR3, as DNA: TGCAGTGCTAGATCCCCACAGACCTATCAGCCCCAGCATTTT.